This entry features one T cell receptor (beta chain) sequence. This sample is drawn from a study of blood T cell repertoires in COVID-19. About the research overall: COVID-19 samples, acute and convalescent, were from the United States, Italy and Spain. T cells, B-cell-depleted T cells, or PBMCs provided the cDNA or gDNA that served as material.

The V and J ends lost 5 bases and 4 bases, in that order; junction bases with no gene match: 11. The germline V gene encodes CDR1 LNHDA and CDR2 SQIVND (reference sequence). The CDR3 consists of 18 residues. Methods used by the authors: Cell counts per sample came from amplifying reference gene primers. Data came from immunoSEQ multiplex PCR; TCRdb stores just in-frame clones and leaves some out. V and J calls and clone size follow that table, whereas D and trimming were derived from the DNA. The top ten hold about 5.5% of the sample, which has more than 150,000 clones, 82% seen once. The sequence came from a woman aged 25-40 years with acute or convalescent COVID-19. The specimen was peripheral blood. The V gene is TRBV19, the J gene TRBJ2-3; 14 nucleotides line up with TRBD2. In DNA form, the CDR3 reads TGTGCCAGTAGTGGACTAGCGGGGGGCCGATCAAGCTCAGATACGCAGTATTTT. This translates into CASSGLAGGRSSSDTQYF.